These T cell receptor beta chains were read from a single sample in a study of Graves' ophthalmopathy and Graves' hyperthyroidism. In TCRdb, the multiplex PCR reads were re-called with MiXCR into one record per CDR3 protein. The sample lists 200,000 to 250,000 distinct CDR3 sequences, around a fifth occurring once. The sequenced sample was peripheral blood. Every receptor here comes from a woman aged 45-60 years with Graves' ophthalmopathy. CDR3s include the opening cysteine and the closing phenylalanine or tryptophan. A D gene is named only where the DNA matches it firmly. The size of a clone is reported for some rows only, either as once, few or many, or as a class for expanded clones.

j_call: TRBJ1-2; v_call: TRBV20-1; clone_size: many; d_call: .; cdr3_nt: TGCAGTGCAATTCCCATGAGGCTAGCTAACTATGGCTACACCTTC; cdr3_aa: CSAIPMRLANYGYTF
j_call: TRBJ2-2; v_call: TRBV2; clone_size: few; d_call: .; cdr3_nt: TGTGCCAGCAGTGTAATCCGGGGGAACACCGGGGAGCTGTTTTTT; cdr3_aa: CASSVIRGNTGELFF
j_call: TRBJ2-7; v_call: TRBV4-1; clone_size: many; d_call: TRBD1; cdr3_nt: TGCGCCAGCAGCACAGGGGATACCTACGAGCAGTACTTC; cdr3_aa: CASSTGDTYEQYF
j_call: TRBJ2-7; v_call: TRBV2; clone_size: few; d_call: .; cdr3_nt: TGTGCCAGCAGTGCTCAGGGGATACTATCCGAGCAGTACTTC; cdr3_aa: CASSAQGILSEQYF
j_call: TRBJ2-7; v_call: TRBV28; clone_size: many; d_call: TRBD2; cdr3_nt: TGTGCCAGCAGTTTCTGGAAGGGAGGGTACGAGCAGTACTTC; cdr3_aa: CASSFWKGGYEQYF
j_call: TRBJ1-1; v_call: TRBV10-3; clone_size: many; d_call: .; cdr3_nt: TGTGCCATCAGTGAGTCGGGACGGGCAATGAACACTGAAGCTTTCTTT; cdr3_aa: CAISESGRAMNTEAFF
j_call: TRBJ1-1; v_call: TRBV5-1; clone_size: many; d_call: .; cdr3_nt: TGCGCCAGCAGCTTGCAAGGGCTCAGGGACGGGAACACTGAAGCTTTCTTT; cdr3_aa: CASSLQGLRDGNTEAFF
j_call: TRBJ2-7; v_call: TRBV6-1; clone_size: few; d_call: .; cdr3_nt: TGTGCCAGCAGTCCTTGGGCAGGGAGCTCCTACGAGCAGTACTTC; cdr3_aa: CASSPWAGSSYEQYF
j_call: TRBJ1-2; v_call: TRBV6-1; clone_size: few; d_call: TRBD1; cdr3_nt: TGTGCCAGCAGCGAATACAGGGGAAAGGTGGATGGCTACACCTTC; cdr3_aa: CASSEYRGKVDGYTF
j_call: TRBJ2-7; v_call: TRBV28; clone_size: many; d_call: TRBD2; cdr3_nt: TGTGCCAGCAGTAAGACTAGCGGGAGGGTCAGCGAGCAGTGCTTC; cdr3_aa: CASSKTSGRVSEQCF
j_call: TRBJ1-6; v_call: TRBV7-8; clone_size: many; d_call: TRBD1; cdr3_nt: TGTGCCAGCAGCTTAGCGAGTAACAGGGGGCATTCACCCCTCCACTTT; cdr3_aa: CASSLASNRGHSPLHF
j_call: TRBJ2-5; v_call: TRBV18; clone_size: many; d_call: .; cdr3_nt: TGTGCCAGCTCACCCGAATACCAAGAGACCCAGTACTTC; cdr3_aa: CASSPEYQETQYF
j_call: TRBJ2-7; v_call: TRBV29-1; clone_size: many; d_call: TRBD2; cdr3_nt: TGCAGCGTCGGGACTAGCGGCCCCTACGAGCAGTACTTC; cdr3_aa: CSVGTSGPYEQYF
j_call: TRBJ2-5; v_call: TRBV6-5; clone_size: .; d_call: .; cdr3_nt: TGTGCCAGCAGTTCCCCAGGGACGGAGACCCAGTACTTC; cdr3_aa: CASSSPGTETQYF
j_call: TRBJ1-2; v_call: TRBV24-1; clone_size: .; d_call: .; cdr3_nt: TGTGCCACCAGTGATTCGGCATCCTATGGCTACACCTTC; cdr3_aa: CATSDSASYGYTF
j_call: TRBJ2-7; v_call: TRBV11-2; clone_size: .; d_call: .; cdr3_nt: TGTGCCAGCAGCCACGCGGGCGGGACCTCTTACGAGCAGTACTTC; cdr3_aa: CASSHAGGTSYEQYF
j_call: TRBJ2-2; v_call: TRBV20-1; clone_size: many; d_call: TRBD2; cdr3_nt: TGCAGTGCAGGGACTAGCGGGAGATCGGGTCTAAGAACCGGGGAGCTGTTTTTT; cdr3_aa: CSAGTSGRSGLRTGELFF
j_call: TRBJ2-2; v_call: TRBV19; clone_size: many; d_call: .; cdr3_nt: TGTGCCAGTAGGGATTCACCAATACACCACACCGGGGAGCTGTTTTTT; cdr3_aa: CASRDSPIHHTGELFF
j_call: TRBJ1-5; v_call: TRBV15; clone_size: .; d_call: .; cdr3_nt: TGTGCCACCAGCAGAGATTTGGAGCAGATGCCCCAGCATTTT; cdr3_aa: CATSRDLEQMPQHF
j_call: TRBJ2-7; v_call: TRBV10-3; clone_size: many; d_call: TRBD2; cdr3_nt: TGTGCCATCAGTACCTTAAATAGCGGGCGAGCTTACGAGCAGTACTTC; cdr3_aa: CAISTLNSGRAYEQYF
j_call: TRBJ1-2; v_call: TRBV24-1; clone_size: many; d_call: .; cdr3_nt: TGTGCCACCAGTGATTCTCGGGTTATTGGTGGCTACACCTTC; cdr3_aa: CATSDSRVIGGYTF
j_call: TRBJ2-2; v_call: TRBV12-3/TRBV12-4; clone_size: many; d_call: TRBD1; cdr3_nt: TGTGCCAGCAGTTTCATGCAGGGGGCGAACACCGGGGAGCTGTTTTTT; cdr3_aa: CASSFMQGANTGELFF
j_call: TRBJ1-1; v_call: TRBV6-5; clone_size: .; d_call: .; cdr3_nt: TGTGCCAGCGGTTGGGACACTGAAGCTTTCTTT; cdr3_aa: CASGWDTEAFF
j_call: TRBJ1-6; v_call: TRBV19; clone_size: many; d_call: .; cdr3_nt: TGTGCCAGTAGTGTTCAGTGGAGCTCCTATAATTCACCCCTCCACTTT; cdr3_aa: CASSVQWSSYNSPLHF
j_call: TRBJ2-5; v_call: TRBV6-5; clone_size: many; d_call: TRBD2; cdr3_nt: TGTGCCAGCAGTTATAGTGGGAGTGGAGCGGGACAAGAGACCCAGTACTTC; cdr3_aa: CASSYSGSGAGQETQYF
j_call: TRBJ1-6; v_call: TRBV20-1; clone_size: many; d_call: .; cdr3_nt: TGCAGTGCTAATAAGGGACAAGCTAATTCACCCCTCCACTTT; cdr3_aa: CSANKGQANSPLHF
j_call: TRBJ2-5; v_call: TRBV20-1; clone_size: many; d_call: .; cdr3_nt: TGCAGTGCTAGAGACAGGGTGGGGGAGACCCAGTACTTC; cdr3_aa: CSARDRVGETQYF
j_call: TRBJ1-1; v_call: TRBV29-1; clone_size: .; d_call: .; cdr3_nt: TGCAGCGTTGAAAGTCCCCCGGAGAACACTGAAGCTTTCTTT; cdr3_aa: CSVESPPENTEAFF
j_call: TRBJ1-5; v_call: TRBV20-1; clone_size: many; d_call: TRBD1; cdr3_nt: TGCAGTGCCGAAGGACAGGACGATCAGCCCCAGCATTTT; cdr3_aa: CSAEGQDDQPQHF
j_call: TRBJ2-5; v_call: TRBV12-3/TRBV12-4; clone_size: many; d_call: .; cdr3_nt: TGTGCCAGCAGCCACCAAGAGACCCAGTACTTC; cdr3_aa: CASSHQETQYF
j_call: TRBJ2-2; v_call: TRBV6-1; clone_size: few; d_call: TRBD2; cdr3_nt: TGTGCCAGCAGTGAGGGACTAGCGGCCCGGGAGCTGTTTTTT; cdr3_aa: CASSEGLAARELFF
j_call: TRBJ1-1; v_call: TRBV4-2; clone_size: many; d_call: .; cdr3_nt: TGTGCCAGCAGTCTATCCACAGGCCCGGGGACTGAAGCTTTCTTT; cdr3_aa: CASSLSTGPGTEAFF
j_call: TRBJ2-2; v_call: TRBV7-3; clone_size: many; d_call: .; cdr3_nt: TGTGCCAGCAGCGCCGAGGGTATCGGCACCGGGGAGCTGTTTTTT; cdr3_aa: CASSAEGIGTGELFF
j_call: TRBJ1-1; v_call: TRBV7-3; clone_size: many; d_call: .; cdr3_nt: TGTGCCAGCAGCTTAAGTCAGTTTACGACTGAAGCTTTCTTT; cdr3_aa: CASSLSQFTTEAFF
j_call: TRBJ2-7; v_call: TRBV11-2; clone_size: .; d_call: TRBD2; cdr3_nt: TGTGCCAGCAGCCTAGGACTAGCTGCCCGCTCCTACGAGCAGTACTTC; cdr3_aa: CASSLGLAARSYEQYF
j_call: TRBJ1-5; v_call: TRBV3-1; clone_size: .; d_call: .; cdr3_nt: TGTGCCAGCAGCCAAGACGGGATAAAAAATCAGCCCCAGCATTTT; cdr3_aa: CASSQDGIKNQPQHF
j_call: TRBJ2-6; v_call: TRBV28; clone_size: many; d_call: .; cdr3_nt: TGTGCCAGCAGTCCGCATGCTGGCGGTACTTTCTCTGGGGCCAACGTCCTGACTTTC; cdr3_aa: CASSPHAGGTFSGANVLTF
j_call: TRBJ1-6; v_call: TRBV25-1; clone_size: many; d_call: TRBD1; cdr3_nt: TGTGCCAGCAGTCGTCGGACAGGACCTAGTTCACCCCTCCACTTT; cdr3_aa: CASSRRTGPSSPLHF
j_call: TRBJ2-5; v_call: TRBV7-2; clone_size: many; d_call: .; cdr3_nt: TGTGCCAGCAGCCTGTCTGGGGCAGCGGAGACCCAGTACTTC; cdr3_aa: CASSLSGAAETQYF
j_call: TRBJ1-1; v_call: TRBV5-1; clone_size: many; d_call: .; cdr3_nt: TGCGCCAGCAGTATTCGCCAAATGGGGAACACTGAAGCTTTCTTT; cdr3_aa: CASSIRQMGNTEAFF
j_call: TRBJ2-7; v_call: TRBV7-9; clone_size: few; d_call: .; cdr3_nt: TGTGCCAGCAGCAAAGCCTCCTTCTACGAGCAGTACTTC; cdr3_aa: CASSKASFYEQYF
j_call: TRBJ1-5; v_call: TRBV29-1; clone_size: many; d_call: .; cdr3_nt: TGCAGGGCAGGCGGCAATCAGCCCCAGCATTTT; cdr3_aa: CRAGGNQPQHF
j_call: TRBJ1-2; v_call: TRBV30; clone_size: many; d_call: .; cdr3_nt: TGTGCCTGGAGAACAGGGAGGTATTATGGCTACACCTTC; cdr3_aa: CAWRTGRYYGYTF
j_call: TRBJ1-2; v_call: TRBV2; clone_size: many; d_call: .; cdr3_nt: TGTGCCAGCTCGGTTATATTATATGGCTACACCTTC; cdr3_aa: CASSVILYGYTF
j_call: TRBJ2-5; v_call: TRBV6-4; clone_size: many; d_call: .; cdr3_nt: TGTGCCAGCAGTATCGACGACGGCAAGACCCAGTACTTC; cdr3_aa: CASSIDDGKTQYF
j_call: TRBJ2-5; v_call: TRBV7-2; clone_size: many; d_call: TRBD2; cdr3_nt: TGTGCCAGCAGCTTGGTTAGCGGGAGGAATCAAGAGACCCAGTACTTC; cdr3_aa: CASSLVSGRNQETQYF
j_call: TRBJ1-1; v_call: TRBV30; clone_size: many; d_call: .; cdr3_nt: TGTGCCTGGAGGCGGATTGGTATCACTGAAGCTTTCTTT; cdr3_aa: CAWRRIGITEAFF
j_call: TRBJ1-2; v_call: TRBV2; clone_size: few; d_call: .; cdr3_nt: TGTGCCAGCAGGCAACTACAGGGAACTAACTATGACTACACCTTC; cdr3_aa: CASRQLQGTNYDYTF
j_call: TRBJ2-7; v_call: TRBV9; clone_size: many; d_call: TRBD2; cdr3_nt: TGTGCCAGCAGCGTAGATCTAGCGGGAGACTACGAGCAGTACTTC; cdr3_aa: CASSVDLAGDYEQYF
j_call: TRBJ2-6; v_call: TRBV5-1; clone_size: many; d_call: .; cdr3_nt: TGCGCCAGCAGCACGACCTCTGGGGCCAACGTCCTGACTTTC; cdr3_aa: CASSTTSGANVLTF
j_call: TRBJ2-7; v_call: TRBV6-5; clone_size: .; d_call: TRBD1; cdr3_nt: TGTGCCAGCAGTTACACGCACTTTAACAGGGGGTACGAGCAGTACTTC; cdr3_aa: CASSYTHFNRGYEQYF
j_call: TRBJ2-7; v_call: TRBV20-1; clone_size: many; d_call: TRBD2; cdr3_nt: TGCAGTGCTCCCGGGACTAGCATCTACGAGCAGTACTTC; cdr3_aa: CSAPGTSIYEQYF
j_call: TRBJ2-5; v_call: TRBV5-1; clone_size: many; d_call: TRBD2; cdr3_nt: TGCGCCAGCAGCTTGGGCTACTCTAGCGGGAGTGAGACCCAGTACTTC; cdr3_aa: CASSLGYSSGSETQYF
j_call: TRBJ2-5; v_call: TRBV20-1; clone_size: many; d_call: .; cdr3_nt: TGCAGTGCTAAGGGGGGGGGGGAGACCCAGTACTTC; cdr3_aa: CSAKGGGETQYF
j_call: TRBJ1-2; v_call: TRBV7-9; clone_size: many; d_call: .; cdr3_nt: TGTGCCAGCAGCTCCATGCGGGCACGCTATGGCTACACCTTC; cdr3_aa: CASSSMRARYGYTF
j_call: TRBJ2-7; v_call: TRBV5-1; clone_size: many; d_call: TRBD2; cdr3_nt: TGCGCCAGCAGCTTCGCCGGGACTAGCTACGAGCAGTACTTC; cdr3_aa: CASSFAGTSYEQYF
j_call: TRBJ2-2; v_call: TRBV24-1; clone_size: .; d_call: .; cdr3_nt: TGTGCCACCAGTGATCCGGGACGGGAGAGGGGCGGGGAGCTGTTTTTT; cdr3_aa: CATSDPGRERGGELFF
j_call: TRBJ1-1; v_call: TRBV29-1; clone_size: many; d_call: .; cdr3_nt: TGCAGCGTCAACCGACAGCCAGGAGCTTTCTTT; cdr3_aa: CSVNRQPGAFF
j_call: TRBJ2-2; v_call: TRBV18; clone_size: few; d_call: .; cdr3_nt: TGTGCCAGCTCACCAGCAACCGGGGAGCTGTTTTTT; cdr3_aa: CASSPATGELFF
j_call: TRBJ2-7; v_call: TRBV28; clone_size: many; d_call: TRBD2; cdr3_nt: TGTGCCAGCAGTTCATTTCCCGGACTAGCGGGAGTATACGAGCAGTACTTC; cdr3_aa: CASSSFPGLAGVYEQYF